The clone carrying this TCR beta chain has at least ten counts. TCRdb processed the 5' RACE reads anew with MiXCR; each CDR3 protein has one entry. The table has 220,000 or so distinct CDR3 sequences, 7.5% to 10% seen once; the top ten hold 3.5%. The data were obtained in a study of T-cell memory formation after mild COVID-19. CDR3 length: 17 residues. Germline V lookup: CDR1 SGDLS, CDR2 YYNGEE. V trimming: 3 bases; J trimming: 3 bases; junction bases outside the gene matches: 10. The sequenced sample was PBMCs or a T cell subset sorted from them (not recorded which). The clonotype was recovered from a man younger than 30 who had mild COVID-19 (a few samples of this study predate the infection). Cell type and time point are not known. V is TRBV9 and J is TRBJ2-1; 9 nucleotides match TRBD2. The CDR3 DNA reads TGTGCCAGCAGCGACCCCAGCGGGGGGACACTCTACAATGAGCAGTTCTTC. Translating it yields CASSDPSGGTLYNEQFF.